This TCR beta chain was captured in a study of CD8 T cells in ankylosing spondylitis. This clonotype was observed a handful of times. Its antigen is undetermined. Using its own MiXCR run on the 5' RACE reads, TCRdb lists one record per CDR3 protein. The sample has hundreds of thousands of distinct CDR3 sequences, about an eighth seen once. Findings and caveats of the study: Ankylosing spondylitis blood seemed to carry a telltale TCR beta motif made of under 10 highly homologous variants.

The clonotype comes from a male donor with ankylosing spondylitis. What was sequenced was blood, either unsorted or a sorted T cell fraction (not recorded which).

The CDR3 DNA reads as TGCAGTGCTAGAGATAGGACGACAGGGACTAATCAGCCCCAGCATTTT. Translating it yields CSARDRTTGTNQPQHF. The chain uses TRBV20-1 and TRBJ1-5, with 7 bases lining up with TRBD1. Trimming removed 0 bases from V and 4 bases from J; junction bases left unmatched: 9. Germline V CDR1 and CDR2: DFQATT, SNEGSKA (reference sequence). CDR3 length equals 16 residues.